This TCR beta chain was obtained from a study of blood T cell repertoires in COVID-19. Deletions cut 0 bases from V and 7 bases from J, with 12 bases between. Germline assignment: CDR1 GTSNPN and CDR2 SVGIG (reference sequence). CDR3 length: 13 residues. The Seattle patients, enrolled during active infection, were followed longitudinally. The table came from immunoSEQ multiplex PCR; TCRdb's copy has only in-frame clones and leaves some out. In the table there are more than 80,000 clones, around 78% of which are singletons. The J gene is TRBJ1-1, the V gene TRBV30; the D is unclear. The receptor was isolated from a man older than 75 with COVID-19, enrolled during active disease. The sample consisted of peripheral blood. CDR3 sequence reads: CAWSVMLSVEAFF. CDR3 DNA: TGTGCCTGGAGTGTAATGCTTTCGGTTGAAGCTTTCTTT. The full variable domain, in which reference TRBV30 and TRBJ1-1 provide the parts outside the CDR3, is SQTIHQWPATLVQPVGSPLSLECTVEGTSNPNLYWYRQAAGRGLQLLFYSVGIGQISSEVPQNLSASRPQDRQFILSSKKLLLSDSGFYLCAWSVMLSVEAFFGQGTRLTVV.